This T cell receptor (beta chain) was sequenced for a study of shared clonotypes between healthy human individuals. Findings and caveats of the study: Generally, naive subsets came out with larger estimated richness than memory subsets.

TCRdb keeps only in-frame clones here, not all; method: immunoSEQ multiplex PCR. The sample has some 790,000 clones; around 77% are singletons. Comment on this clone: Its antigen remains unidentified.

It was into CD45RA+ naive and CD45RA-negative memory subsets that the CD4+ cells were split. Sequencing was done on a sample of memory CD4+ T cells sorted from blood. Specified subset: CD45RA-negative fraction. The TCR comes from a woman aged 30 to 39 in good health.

CDR3 amino acids: CASSLARGSAKNIQYF. The CDR3 DNA reads as TGTGCCAGCAGCTTAGCGCGCGGGAGCGCCAAAAACATTCAGTACTTC. This sequence joins TRBV7-8 and TRBJ2-4, with 7 bases identical to TRBD2. This CDR3 is 16 amino acids long. With V trimmed by 0 bases and J by 1 base, 3 bases remained unmatched. Germline assignment: CDR1 SGHVS and CDR2 FQNEAQ.